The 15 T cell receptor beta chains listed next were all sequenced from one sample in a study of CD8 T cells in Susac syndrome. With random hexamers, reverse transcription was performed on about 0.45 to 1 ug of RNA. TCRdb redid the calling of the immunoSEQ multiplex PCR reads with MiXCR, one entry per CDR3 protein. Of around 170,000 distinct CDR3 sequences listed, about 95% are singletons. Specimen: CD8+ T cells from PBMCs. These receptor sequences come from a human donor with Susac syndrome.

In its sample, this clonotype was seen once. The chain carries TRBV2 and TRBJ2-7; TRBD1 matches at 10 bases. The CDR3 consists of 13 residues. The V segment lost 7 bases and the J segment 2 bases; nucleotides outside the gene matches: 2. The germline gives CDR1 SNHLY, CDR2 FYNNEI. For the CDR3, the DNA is TGTGCCAGCACCGGACAGGGGGCCTACGAGCAGTACTTC. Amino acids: CASTGQGAYEQYF.

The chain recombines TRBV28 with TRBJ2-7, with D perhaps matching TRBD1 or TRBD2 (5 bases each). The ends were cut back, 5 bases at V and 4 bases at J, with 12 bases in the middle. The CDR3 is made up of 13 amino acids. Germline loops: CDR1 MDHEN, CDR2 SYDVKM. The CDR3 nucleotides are TGTGCCAGCAGTCCCCGGGGCTGGTACGAGCAGTACTTC. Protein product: CASSPRGWYEQYF.

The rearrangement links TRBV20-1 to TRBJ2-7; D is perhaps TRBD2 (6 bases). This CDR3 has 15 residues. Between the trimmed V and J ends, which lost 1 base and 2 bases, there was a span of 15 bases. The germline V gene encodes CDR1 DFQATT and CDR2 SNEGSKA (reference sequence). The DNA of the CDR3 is TGCAGTGCTAGAGTTCCCGGGACTGTTACCTACGAGCAGTACTTC. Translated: CSARVPGTVTYEQYF.

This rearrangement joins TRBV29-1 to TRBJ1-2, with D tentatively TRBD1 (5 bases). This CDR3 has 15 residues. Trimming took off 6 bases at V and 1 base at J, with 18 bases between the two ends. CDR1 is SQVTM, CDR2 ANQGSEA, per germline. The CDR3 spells CSVPSTGGLNYGYTF. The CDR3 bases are TGCAGCGTCCCCTCGACTGGGGGTCTTAACTATGGCTACACCTTC.

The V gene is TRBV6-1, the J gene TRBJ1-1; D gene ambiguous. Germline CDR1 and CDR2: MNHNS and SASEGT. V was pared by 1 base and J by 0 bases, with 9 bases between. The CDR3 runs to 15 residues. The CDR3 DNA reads TGTGCCAGCAGTGAAGAGGGAAGGATGAACACTGAAGCTTTCTTT. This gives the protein CASSEEGRMNTEAFF.

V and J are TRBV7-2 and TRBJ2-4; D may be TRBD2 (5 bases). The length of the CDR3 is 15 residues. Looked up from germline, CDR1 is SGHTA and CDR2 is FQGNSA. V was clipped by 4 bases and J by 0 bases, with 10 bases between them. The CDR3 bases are TGTGCCAGCAGCTCGCGGACTGTAGCCAAAAACATTCAGTACTTC. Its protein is CASSSRTVAKNIQYF.

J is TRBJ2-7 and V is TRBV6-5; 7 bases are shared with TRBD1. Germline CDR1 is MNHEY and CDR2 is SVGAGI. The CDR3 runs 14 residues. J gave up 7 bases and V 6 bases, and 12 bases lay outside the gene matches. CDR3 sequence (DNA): TGTGCCAGCAGCCGAGGGGACAGCCGACTAGAGCAGTACTTC. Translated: CASSRGDSRLEQYF.

CDR3 amino acids: CAWSSGSGTEAFF. CDR3 nucleotides: TGTGCCTGGAGTTCAGGCTCGGGTACTGAAGCTTTCTTT. V usage is TRBV30 and J usage is TRBJ1-1, with unresolved D. Trimming took 2 bases from V and 5 from J, leaving 12 bases between them. The germline V gene has CDR1 GTSNPN and CDR2 SVGIG (reference sequence). This CDR3 contains 13 residues.

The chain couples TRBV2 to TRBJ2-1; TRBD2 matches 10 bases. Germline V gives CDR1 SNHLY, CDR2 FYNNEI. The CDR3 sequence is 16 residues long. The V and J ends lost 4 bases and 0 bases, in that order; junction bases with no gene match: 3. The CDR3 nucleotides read TGTGCCAGCAGTGTAACTAGCGGGATCTCCTACAATGAGCAGTTCTTC. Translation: CASSVTSGISYNEQFF.

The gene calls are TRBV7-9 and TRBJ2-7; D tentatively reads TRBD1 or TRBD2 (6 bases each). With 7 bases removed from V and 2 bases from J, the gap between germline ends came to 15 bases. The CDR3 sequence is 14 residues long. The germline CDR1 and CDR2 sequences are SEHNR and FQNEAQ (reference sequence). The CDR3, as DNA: TGTGCCAGCATGGGGGGCAGGAGGGCCTACGAGCAGTACTTC. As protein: CASMGGRRAYEQYF.

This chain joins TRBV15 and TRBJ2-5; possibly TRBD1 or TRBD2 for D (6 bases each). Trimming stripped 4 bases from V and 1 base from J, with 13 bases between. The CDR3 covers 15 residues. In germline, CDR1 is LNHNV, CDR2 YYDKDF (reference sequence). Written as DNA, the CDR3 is TGTGCCACCAGCAACTCCAGGGGACTCCAAGAGACCCAGTACTTC. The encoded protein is CATSNSRGLQETQYF. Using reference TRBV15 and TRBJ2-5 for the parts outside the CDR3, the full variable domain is DAMVIQNPRYQVTQFGKPVTLSCSQTLNHNVMYWYQQKSSQAPKLLFHYYDKDFNNEADTPDNFQSRRPNTSFCFLDIRSPGLGDTAMYLCATSNSRGLQETQYFGPGTRLLVL.

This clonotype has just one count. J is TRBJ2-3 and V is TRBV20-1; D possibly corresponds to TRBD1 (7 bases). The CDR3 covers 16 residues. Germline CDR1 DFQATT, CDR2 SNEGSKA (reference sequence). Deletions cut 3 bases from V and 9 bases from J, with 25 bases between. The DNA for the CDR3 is TGCAGTGCTAGTCAGGGGGGTAGCGCGGTTTCGGGGACGCAGTATTTT. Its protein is CSASQGGSAVSGTQYF.

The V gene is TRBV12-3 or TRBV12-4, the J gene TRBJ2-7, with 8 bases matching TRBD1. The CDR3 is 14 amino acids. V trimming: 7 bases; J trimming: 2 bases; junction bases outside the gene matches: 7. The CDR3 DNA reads TGTGCCAGCACCCTGACCAGGGGGCCCTACGAGCAGTACTTC. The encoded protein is CASTLTRGPYEQYF.

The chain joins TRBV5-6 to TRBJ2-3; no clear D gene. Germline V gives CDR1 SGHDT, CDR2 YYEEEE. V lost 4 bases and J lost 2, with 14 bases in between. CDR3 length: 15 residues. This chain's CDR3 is CASSSPGSFTDTQYF. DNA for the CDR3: TGTGCCAGCAGCAGCCCCGGGTCCTTCACAGATACGCAGTATTTT. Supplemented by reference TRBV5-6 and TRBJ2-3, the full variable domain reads DAGVTQSPTHLIKTRGQQVTLRCSPKSGHDTVSWYQQALGQGPQFIFQYYEEEERQRGNFPDRFSGHQFPNYSSELNVNALLLGDSALYLCASSSPGSFTDTQYFGPGTRLTVL.

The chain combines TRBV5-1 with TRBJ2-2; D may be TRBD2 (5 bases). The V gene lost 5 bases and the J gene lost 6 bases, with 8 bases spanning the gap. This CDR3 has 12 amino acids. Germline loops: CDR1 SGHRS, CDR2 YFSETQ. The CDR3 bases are TGCGCCAGCAGAAAGGGAGCCGGGGAGCTGTTTTTT. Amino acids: CASRKGAGELFF.